The source of this T cell receptor beta chain is a study of blood T cell repertoires in COVID-19. About the research overall: The United States, Italy and Spain supplied acute and convalescent COVID-19 samples. The analysed material was cDNA or gDNA that came from T cells, B-cell-depleted T cells, or PBMCs.

The authors' processing: Amplification with reference gene primers provided the estimates of nucleated cell counts. The protocol was immunoSEQ multiplex PCR, while the TCRdb copy is restricted to in-frame clones and leaves out a portion. Clone size and the V and J calls come from that table; the DNA yielded D and trimming. The sample contains around 130,000 clones, just under 85% of which appear only once. The CDR3 length is 16 residues. V lost 4 bases, J lost 0 bases, and 6 bases stayed unmatched. Germline CDR1 reads LNHDA; CDR2 reads SQIVND (reference sequence). The rearrangement links TRBV19 to TRBJ1-5; TRBD1 aligns across 7 bases. The clonotype was recovered from a woman between 50 and 59 years old with acute or convalescent COVID-19. Sequencing was done on a sample of peripheral blood. The CDR3 region has the DNA TGTGCCAGTAGTAGACAGGGACCTTATAGCAATCAGCCCCAGCATTTT. The encoded protein is CASSRQGPYSNQPQHF.